Below are 3 T cell receptor beta chains sequenced from a single sample in a study of human T cells and chemical hapten exposure. The sample's time point: patch test 3, about 24 weeks after DPC sensitization. Treatment reported: therapeutic diphenylcyclopropenone sensitization with weekly scalp DPC. TCRdb recomputed calls from the RACE reads with MiXCR, one row per CDR3 protein. This table has 150,000 to 200,000 distinct CDR3 sequences, approximately 26% appearing once. The sequenced sample was whole blood, obtained in connection with sensitization to the hapten diphenylcyclopropenone (DPC). The source of these receptors is a woman in her 40s with alopecia areata. Some clones in this sample may be carry-over from other donors' samples.

This clonotype was observed a handful of times. The chain recombines TRBV20-1 with TRBJ2-1; 8 bases align to TRBD2. The CDR3 is 16 residues long. With 6 bases clipped from V and 9 bases from J, the junction kept 19 bases outside the gene matches. Germline V gene sequence: CDR1 DFQATT, CDR2 SNEGSKA (reference sequence). The CDR3 DNA reads as TGCAGTGCACCTTACCTGGGCGGCGGGAGGCCGGGTGAGCAGTTCTTC. Its translation is CSAPYLGGGRPGEQFF.

This clonotype was seen once. The rearrangement joins TRBV20-1 to TRBJ2-7, with 9 bases aligning to TRBD2. Germline CDR1 and CDR2: DFQATT and SNEGSKA (reference sequence). V was clipped by 6 bases and J by 3 bases; unmatched bases: 6. This CDR3 is 13 amino acids long. The CDR3, as DNA: TGCAGTGCCAGCCCTAGCGGGAACTACGAGCAGTACTTC. Its translation is CSASPSGNYEQYF.

This clonotype appeared a few times. V usage is TRBV10-3 and J usage is TRBJ2-1; possible D gene TRBD1, 6 bases. The germline CDR1 and CDR2 sequences are ENHRY and SYGVKD. The CDR3 is made up of 12 amino acids. Trimming removed 8 bases from V and 5 bases from J, with 10 bases in between. The CDR3 loop reads CAIRDKNNEQFF. In DNA form, the CDR3 reads TGTGCCATCCGGGACAAGAACAATGAGCAGTTCTTC.